The 29 T cell receptor beta chains in this list originate from one sample, sequenced in a study of T cells in Graves' hyperthyroidism and ophthalmopathy (dated by TCRdb to between 2018 and 2021). Libraries were made using multiplex PCR. The instrument given in TCRdb is Illumina HiSeq 2000. Amplification of TCR beta CDR3 regions was carried out from RNA transcripts. For the first round of RT-PCR on the TCR CDR3, the HTBI primer set was used together with the Qiagen OneStep RT-PCR kit. TCRdb reanalyzed the raw reads on its own, using fastp at Q25 for trimming and MiXCR for clone calling, and kept in-frame beta chains. Rows are unified per CDR3 protein, each entry keeping the most common DNA and genes. This sample comprises 500,000 to 750,000 distinct CDR3 sequences, 15% to 19% of them detected only once. The ten top clones hold under 8% of the sample. The material sequenced was blood. The receptors were sampled from a woman aged 25 to 39 with Graves' hyperthyroidism.

This clonotype was seen repeatedly, ten times or more. The rearrangement uses TRBV28 and TRBJ2-1; D not certain. Trimming took 3 bases from V and 11 from J, leaving 8 bases between them. CDR3 length equals 11 residues. CDR1 and CDR2 (germline): MDHEN, SYDVKM. CDR3 DNA sequence: TGTGCCAGCAGTTTGGGTACAAAGCAGTTCTTC. Translated: CASSLGTKQFF.

The CDR3 region has the DNA TGTGCCAGTACCCTTCTAGCGGGAGGGCCTAGCTCCTACAATGAGCAGTTCTTC. Its protein product is CASTLLAGGPSSYNEQFF. This sequence joins TRBV19 and TRBJ2-1, with TRBD2 matching over 12 bases. Trimming took 7 bases from V and 0 from J; bases not matched to a gene: 10. The CDR3 sequence is 18 residues long. Germline CDR1 LNHDA, CDR2 SQIVND (reference sequence).

A remark on this clonotype: A much larger clonotype is one base distant, so this may be a read error. V usage is TRBV7-6 and J usage is TRBJ1-1; D not certain. There are 15 residues in the CDR3. In germline, CDR1 is SGHVS, CDR2 FNYEAQ. Trimming stripped 4 bases from V and 1 base from J, with 13 bases between. As DNA, the CDR3 is TGTGCCAGCAGCTCAGCGGGTGGGCAGAACACTGAAGCTTTCTTT. It is translated as CASSSAGGQNTEAFF. Using reference TRBV7-6 and TRBJ1-1 for the parts outside the CDR3, the full variable domain is GAGVSQSPRYKVTKRGQDVALRCDPISGHVSLYWYRQALGQGPEFLTYFNYEAQQDKSGLPNDRFSAERPEGSISTLTIQRTEQRDSAMYRCASSSAGGQNTEAFFGQGTRLTVV.

The V call is TRBV7-9, the J call TRBJ2-3, with TRBD1 identical over 7 bases. This CDR3 region has 11 residues. Germline values: CDR1 SEHNR, CDR2 FQNEAQ (reference sequence). V shed 3 bases and J 14 bases; nucleotides not matched to a gene: 5. Written as DNA, the CDR3 is TGTGCCAGCAGCTTTGACAGGGCCCCGTATTTT. It specifies CASSFDRAPYF.

A few counts support this clonotype. The J gene is TRBJ2-2, the V gene TRBV20-1, with 9 nucleotides matching TRBD2. There are 13 residues in the CDR3. CDR1 and CDR2 (germline): DFQATT, SNEGSKA (reference sequence). With 4 bases clipped from V and 7 bases from J, the junction kept 4 bases outside the gene matches. The CDR3 spells CSAKISGSGELFF. The CDR3, as DNA: TGCAGTGCTAAGATTAGCGGGAGCGGGGAGCTGTTTTTT.

This clonotype was seen at least ten times. The chain has TRBV5-1 and TRBJ2-7; the match to TRBD2 covers 9 bases. The CDR3 runs 15 residues. V dropped 2 bases and J dropped 2; count of bases not matched to a gene: 5. Germline-derived CDR1 and CDR2 are SGHRS and YFSETQ. The chain's CDR3 is CASSFSGSTTYEQYF. The CDR3 bases are TGCGCCAGCAGCTTTAGCGGGAGTACAACCTACGAGCAGTACTTC.

This clonotype was picked up many times. The chain links TRBV7-8 to TRBJ2-3; D is ambiguous. The V end lost 1 base, the J end lost 0 bases, and 11 bases lay between the germline ends. Germline V gene lookup returns CDR1 SGHVS and CDR2 FQNEAQ. The CDR3 runs 16 residues. CDR3 protein: CASSLDPGTSTDTQYF. The CDR3 DNA is TGTGCCAGCAGCTTAGACCCGGGCACTAGCACAGATACGCAGTATTTT.

Many counts were recorded for this clonotype. The chain employs TRBV3-1 and TRBJ2-1; 8 bases agree with TRBD2. Trimming removed 1 base from V and 6 bases from J; junction bases left unmatched: 8. The CDR3 loop spans 16 amino acids. Germline V gene sequence: CDR1 LGHDT, CDR2 YNNKEL (reference sequence). The CDR3 protein is CASSQVGTSRRNEQFF. Written as DNA, the CDR3 is TGTGCCAGCAGCCAAGTCGGGACTAGTCGTCGCAATGAGCAGTTCTTC.

V usage is TRBV20-1 and J usage is TRBJ2-2; 11 positions match TRBD2. After removal of 1 base from V and 6 bases from J, the junction contained 10 bases not matched to a gene. CDR3 length equals 17 residues. Per germline, CDR1 DFQATT and CDR2 SNEGSKA (reference sequence). The CDR3, as DNA: TGCAGTGCTAGAGTGATAGCGGGAGGGCCTTCTCCCGGGGAGCTGTTTTTT. It encodes CSARVIAGGPSPGELFF.

This clonotype was detected only a few times. The chain carries TRBV4-1 and TRBJ2-3; 11 bases map to TRBD1. The CDR3 is made up of 15 amino acids. CDR1 and CDR2 (germline): MGHRA, YSYEKL. Trimming at V came to 5 bases and at J to 0 bases, leaving 1 base not matched to a gene. DNA for the CDR3: TGCGCCAGCAGCTGGGACAGGGGGAGCACAGATACGCAGTATTTT. Amino acid sequence: CASSWDRGSTDTQYF.

A few counts support this clonotype. The chain couples TRBV15 to TRBJ2-7; 9 positions match TRBD2. This CDR3 is 14 amino acids long. Per the germline V gene, CDR1 is LNHNV and CDR2 is YYDKDF (reference sequence). The junction had 3 bases not matched to a gene; V was cut back by 4 bases and J by 2 bases. The CDR3 sequence is CATSISGSPYEQYF. DNA for the CDR3: TGTGCCACCAGCATTAGCGGGAGTCCCTACGAGCAGTACTTC.

The table lists this clonotype with a few counts. The rearrangement uses TRBV3-1 and TRBJ2-1; 10 nucleotides match TRBD2. J was trimmed by 10 bases and V by 0 bases; bases with no gene match: 3. CDR3 size: 14 residues. Germline-derived CDR1 and CDR2 are LGHDT and YNNKEL (reference sequence). The CDR3 spells CASSQDLAGDEQFF. The CDR3 region has the DNA TGTGCCAGCAGCCAAGACCTAGCGGGAGACGAGCAGTTCTTC.

This clonotype showed up just a few times. This chain joins TRBV6-2 or TRBV6-3 and TRBJ2-2, with TRBD2 identical over 12 bases. Per germline, CDR1 MNHEY and CDR2 SVGEGT. With 6 bases clipped from V and 3 bases from J, the junction kept 5 bases outside the gene matches. CDR3 length equals 16 residues. The CDR3 protein is CASSDGLAGYTGELFF. CDR3 in DNA: TGTGCCAGCAGCGACGGACTAGCGGGGTACACCGGGGAGCTGTTTTTT.

The CDR3 protein is CSVYRGGTEAFF. DNA of the CDR3: TGCAGCGTTTACAGGGGTGGGACTGAAGCTTTCTTT. V gene TRBV29-1 combines with J gene TRBJ1-1; 7 bases are shared with TRBD1. Looked up from germline, CDR1 is SQVTM and CDR2 is ANQGSEA. The CDR3 contains 12 residues. Trimming at V came to 5 bases and at J to 5 bases, leaving 5 bases not matched to a gene.

This clonotype was seen many times. The chain has TRBV20-1 and TRBJ2-7, with 12 bases identical to TRBD2. The CDR3 has 19 residues. Germline V lookup: CDR1 DFQATT, CDR2 SNEGSKA (reference sequence). With V trimmed by 6 bases and J by 2 bases, 20 bases remained unmatched. CDR3 sequence: CSAKPLLDGLAGGTYEQYF. CDR3 nucleotide sequence: TGCAGTGCAAAACCTCTTTTGGATGGTCTAGCGGGAGGGACCTACGAGCAGTACTTC.

The table lists this clonotype with many counts. This sequence joins TRBV24-1 and TRBJ2-1, with 8 bases lining up with TRBD2. V trimming: 4 bases; J trimming: 2 bases; junction bases outside the gene matches: 3. CDR1 is KGHDR, CDR2 SFDVKD, per germline. The CDR3 consists of 15 residues. The CDR3 DNA reads as TGTGCCACCAGTGAGGGACTAGGGACCTACAATGAGCAGTTCTTC. It encodes CATSEGLGTYNEQFF.

The V gene is TRBV12-3 or TRBV12-4, the J gene TRBJ1-5; D is unresolved. Trimming took 7 bases from V and 10 from J, leaving 14 bases between them. The CDR3 sequence is 12 residues long. The CDR3 loop is CASKSVKGPQHF. The CDR3 region has the DNA TGTGCCAGCAAGAGTGTAAAAGGCCCCCAGCATTTT.

This clonotype was recorded many times. The chain employs TRBV9 and TRBJ2-5; 7 nucleotides match TRBD1. The V gene's germline CDR1 is SGDLS and CDR2 YYNGEE. This CDR3 comprises 14 residues. Trimming removed 5 bases from V and 4 bases from J; junction bases left unmatched: 8. CDR3 DNA sequence: TGTGCCAGCAGTAGGGGGCTGGGGGTAGAGACCCAGTACTTC. It yields the protein CASSRGLGVETQYF.

The rearrangement joins TRBV4-3 to TRBJ2-7; TRBD2 might be the D (5 bases). Trimming stripped 0 bases from V and 1 base from J, with 7 bases between. The CDR3 has 14 residues. Germline V gene sequence: CDR1 LGHNA, CDR2 YSLEER. The CDR3 nucleotides read TGCGCCAGCAGCCAAGATAGGACTTCCTACGAGCAGTACTTC. Translating it yields CASSQDRTSYEQYF.

This clonotype was counted ten times or more. V is TRBV9 and J is TRBJ2-3, with a possible D match to TRBD2 (5 bases). V gave up 1 base and J gave up 4 bases, with 7 bases separating them. This CDR3 contains 13 residues. From germline, CDR1 is SGDLS and CDR2 YYNGEE. CDR3 region: CASSVMGADTQYF. DNA for the CDR3: TGTGCCAGCAGCGTAATGGGAGCAGATACGCAGTATTTT.

This clonotype was detected many times. This chain links TRBV27 with TRBJ2-7, with D hard to call. V was shortened by 4 bases and J by 7 bases, with 11 bases between the two germline ends. This CDR3 has 12 amino acids. Germline V gene lookup returns CDR1 MNHEY and CDR2 SMNVEV (reference sequence). CDR3 residues: CASSSSTKEQYF. CDR3 bases: TGTGCCAGCAGTTCCTCTACCAAAGAGCAGTACTTC.

The chain joins TRBV6-2 or TRBV6-3 to TRBJ1-5, with a tentative D call TRBD1 (5 bases). Trimming removed 7 bases from V and 3 bases from J, with 13 bases in between. Germline V lookup: CDR1 MNHEY, CDR2 SVGEGT. The CDR3 length is 14 residues. The CDR3 loop is CASTNRDFNQPQHF. The CDR3, as DNA: TGTGCCAGCACTAATAGGGACTTCAATCAGCCCCAGCATTTT.

This clonotype was seen at least ten times. This sequence joins TRBV3-1 and TRBJ1-5; D is uncertain. The length of the CDR3 is 13 residues. CDR1 LGHDT and CDR2 YNNKEL come from the germline V gene (reference sequence). The V end lost 2 bases, the J end lost 7 bases, and 9 bases lay between the germline ends. Here the CDR3 DNA reads TGTGCCAGCAGCCAAACGGATGGCCAGCCCCAGCATTTT. This encodes CASSQTDGQPQHF.

Remarks on this clonotype: This may arise from a read error, as a much more abundant clone is one base away. The chain's CDR3 is CASSLPDRDGNEQYF. The CDR3, as DNA: TGTGCCAGCTCGCTGCCGGACAGGGATGGTAACGAGCAGTACTTC. The V and J genes are TRBV18 and TRBJ2-7, with 8 bases aligning to TRBD1. Germline CDR1 reads KGHSH; CDR2 reads LQKENI. The CDR3 has 15 amino acids. V was pared by 6 bases and J by 5 bases, with 12 bases of the junction left unmatched.

This clonotype was detected many times. V usage is TRBV10-3 and J usage is TRBJ1-1; D gene uncertain. The CDR3 totals 12 residues. Germline V gene data show CDR1 as ENHRY and CDR2 as SYGVKD. The V gene lost 7 bases and the J gene lost 1 base, with 7 bases spanning the gap. CDR3 amino acids: CAIKDRNTEAFF. CDR3 nucleotides: TGTGCCATCAAGGACCGGAACACTGAAGCTTTCTTT.

There are many counts of this clonotype. The chain carries TRBV7-2 and TRBJ2-3, with TRBD2 as a possible D gene (5 bases). The CDR3 runs 16 residues. The ends were cut back, 1 base at V and 0 bases at J, with 11 bases in the middle. The germline CDR1 and CDR2 sequences are SGHTA and FQGNSA. The CDR3 loop reads CASSLGIAKSTDTQYF. The CDR3 DNA is TGTGCCAGCAGCTTAGGTATAGCGAAAAGCACAGATACGCAGTATTTT.

The table lists this clonotype with many counts. The CDR3 coding sequence is TGTGCCAGCAGAGGACTAGCGGGAACCTACGAGCAGTACTTC. Its protein is CASRGLAGTYEQYF. V is TRBV11-2 and J is TRBJ2-7, with 12 nucleotides matching TRBD2. V shed 6 bases and J 2 bases; nucleotides not matched to a gene: 2. The CDR3 is 14 residues long. Per the germline V gene, CDR1 is SGHAT and CDR2 is FQNNGV. Filled out from reference TRBV11-2 and TRBJ2-7, the complete variable domain reads EAGVAQSPRYKIIEKRQSVAFWCNPISGHATLYWYQQILGQGPKLLIQFQNNGVVDDSQLPKDRFSAERLKGVDSTLKIQPAKLEDSAVYLCASRGLAGTYEQYFGPGTRLTVT.

This clonotype was counted ten times or more. The chain combines TRBV28 with TRBJ2-7; no definite D call. There are 15 residues in the CDR3. CDR1 and CDR2 from the germline V gene are MDHEN and SYDVKM. V was trimmed by 7 bases and J by 0 bases, leaving 16 bases between them. CDR3 amino acids: CASTRTEQLSYEQYF. In nucleotides, the CDR3 is TGTGCCAGCACCCGGACGGAACAGCTCTCCTACGAGCAGTACTTC.

In its sample, this clonotype was seen many times. The chain links TRBV11-2 to TRBJ2-5, with D possibly TRBD2 on 5 matching bases. V dropped 1 base and J dropped 5 bases, with 17 bases sitting between them. The germline V gene encodes CDR1 SGHAT and CDR2 FQNNGV. This CDR3 has 16 residues. Here the CDR3 DNA reads TGTGCCAGCAGCTTAGTGGTGGAGGCAGGCGTCGAGACCCAGTACTTC. Amino acids: CASSLVVEAGVETQYF. Filled out from reference TRBV11-2 and TRBJ2-5, the complete variable domain reads EAGVAQSPRYKIIEKRQSVAFWCNPISGHATLYWYQQILGQGPKLLIQFQNNGVVDDSQLPKDRFSAERLKGVDSTLKIQPAKLEDSAVYLCASSLVVEAGVETQYFGPGTRLLVL.